The 21 T cell receptor beta chains given below trace back to one sample, sequenced in a study of cytotoxic CD8 clonotypes in ibrutinib-treated CLL. Profiled with immunoSEQ multiplex PCR; TCRdb holds only in-frame clones, not every one. The table lists more than 200,000 clones, nearly 80% of them singletons. The sequencing used PBMCs, collected after 12 months of ibrutinib treatment. These receptors all stem from a human donor with chronic lymphocytic leukemia.

This clone appeared a few times. This chain links TRBV7-6 with TRBJ2-5; maybe TRBD2 (5 bases). The length of the CDR3 is 15 residues. Trimming removed 1 base from V and 1 base from J, with 10 bases in between. Germline values: CDR1 SGHVS, CDR2 FNYEAQ. The CDR3 is CASSLGGGPQETQYF. Written as DNA, the CDR3 is TGTGCCAGCAGCTTAGGTGGCGGGCCCCAAGAGACCCAGTACTTC.

V usage is TRBV11-2 and J usage is TRBJ1-1, with D perhaps matching TRBD1 (6 bases). The CDR3 totals 15 residues. V was cut by 4 bases and J by 4 bases, with 16 bases left in between. Per the germline V gene, CDR1 is SGHAT and CDR2 is FQNNGV. The CDR3 DNA is TGTGCCAGCAGCTCCCCCAGGGGTTTGGGCACTGAAGCTTTCTTT. This encodes CASSSPRGLGTEAFF. Supplemented by reference TRBV11-2 and TRBJ1-1, the full variable domain reads EAGVAQSPRYKIIEKRQSVAFWCNPISGHATLYWYQQILGQGPKLLIQFQNNGVVDDSQLPKDRFSAERLKGVDSTLKIQPAKLEDSAVYLCASSSPRGLGTEAFFGQGTRLTVV.

V and J are TRBV7-9 and TRBJ2-2; possibly TRBD1 for D (6 bases). This CDR3 spans 14 amino acids. Germline V gene sequence: CDR1 SEHNR, CDR2 FQNEAQ (reference sequence). Between the trimmed V and J ends, which lost 5 bases and 3 bases, there was a span of 10 bases. The DNA of the CDR3 is TGTGCCAGCAGCGTACAGGGCTACACCGGGGAGCTGTTTTTT. Its protein product is CASSVQGYTGELFF.

This clone was seen only a few times. This CDR3 is CASSLAGVDTEAFF. CDR3 in DNA: TGTGCCAGCAGCCTGGCGGGGGTAGACACTGAAGCTTTCTTT. The chain combines TRBV5-8 with TRBJ1-1; the D gene is possibly TRBD1 (5 bases). The CDR3 loop spans 14 amino acids. In germline, CDR1 is SGHTS, CDR2 YDEGEE. Trimming removed 4 bases from V and 3 bases from J, with 13 bases in between.

This rearrangement joins TRBV6-1 to TRBJ2-7; 8 bases match TRBD1. The CDR3 has 15 residues. V lost 6 bases and J lost 1; bases outside the gene matches: 8. Germline V CDR1 and CDR2: MNHNS, SASEGT. Here the CDR3 reads CASRLDRGLSYEQYF. In DNA, the CDR3 is TGTGCCAGCAGACTAGACAGGGGATTATCCTACGAGCAGTACTTC.

This clone was seen more than once but under ten times. The chain joins TRBV29-1 to TRBJ1-1; a weak D match, TRBD1 (5 bases). The V gene's germline CDR1 is SQVTM and CDR2 ANQGSEA. CDR3 length: 15 residues. V lost 2 bases and J 6 bases, leaving 19 bases between the germline ends. The CDR3 coding sequence is TGCAGCGTTGAACGGGCCTCTCACTTGGGGGCTGAAGCTTTCTTT. The encoded protein is CSVERASHLGAEAFF.

This rearrangement joins TRBV7-8 to TRBJ2-7; D is possibly TRBD2 (5 bases). CDR1 SGHVS and CDR2 FQNEAQ come from the germline V gene. Trimming removed 1 base from V and 6 bases from J, with 7 bases in between. The CDR3 extends over 12 amino acids. The CDR3, as DNA: TGTGCCAGCAGCTTAGAAGGGAGCGAGCAGTACTTC. Translating gives CASSLEGSEQYF.

V gene TRBV6-6 combines with J gene TRBJ1-5; tentative D call: TRBD1 (5 bases). Germline values: CDR1 MNHNY, CDR2 SVGAGI (reference sequence). Between the trimmed V and J ends, which lost 6 bases and 6 bases, there was a span of 15 bases. The CDR3 totals 14 residues. Written as DNA, the CDR3 is TGTGCCAGCAGCCACGACAGAATTCGTCAGCCCCAGCATTTT. Residues: CASSHDRIRQPQHF.

The rearrangement uses TRBV10-2 and TRBJ2-7, with 12 nucleotides matching TRBD2. From germline, CDR1 is WSHSY and CDR2 SAAADI. V shed 6 bases and J 6 bases; nucleotides not matched to a gene: 6. CDR3 length equals 14 residues. The CDR3 sequence is CASRLAGGSGEQYF. The CDR3, as DNA: TGCGCCAGCAGACTAGCGGGGGGTTCCGGCGAGCAGTACTTC.

The chain couples TRBV6-5 to TRBJ1-2; 8 nucleotides match TRBD1. V lost 6 bases, J lost 5 bases, and 8 bases stayed unmatched. Germline V gene data show CDR1 as MNHEY and CDR2 as SVGAGI. This CDR3 has 14 amino acids. CDR3 in DNA: TGTGCCAGCAGACTCGGACAGGGCGGGTATGGCTACACCTTC. Amino acid sequence: CASRLGQGGYGYTF.

The CDR3 sequence: CASSWDGYYGYTF. CDR3 DNA: TGTGCCAGCAGTTGGGACGGATACTATGGCTACACCTTC. The chain recombines TRBV27 with TRBJ1-2; the D gene is possibly TRBD1 (5 bases). Per germline, CDR1 MNHEY and CDR2 SMNVEV (reference sequence). The CDR3 contains 13 residues. Between the trimmed V and J ends, which lost 4 bases and 3 bases, there was a span of 9 bases.

The chain uses TRBV5-1 and TRBJ1-1; D call uncertain. This CDR3 region has 14 residues. Trimming shortened V by 4 bases and J by 1 base, and 11 bases separated the two germline ends. Germline lookup yields CDR1 SGHRS and CDR2 YFSETQ. CDR3: CASSHRPTNTEAFF. As DNA, the CDR3 is TGCGCCAGCAGCCATAGGCCAACGAACACTGAAGCTTTCTTT.

This clone was counted ten times or more. Other DNA sequences within the sample encode an identical CDR3. V is TRBV2 and J is TRBJ1-5; weak D call: TRBD1 (5 bases). The CDR3 totals 14 residues. Trimming pared 3 bases from V and 6 bases from J, leaving 12 bases between. Germline V gene sequence: CDR1 SNHLY, CDR2 FYNNEI. This chain's CDR3 is CASSENQGSQPQHF. CDR3 DNA: TGTGCCAGCAGTGAGAATCAGGGCAGTCAGCCCCAGCATTTT.

This clone was detected only a few times. The chain joins TRBV19 to TRBJ1-1; the D gene is possibly TRBD1 (5 bases). The V end lost 1 base, the J end lost 9 bases, and 9 bases lay between the germline ends. CDR3 length equals 12 residues. CDR1 LNHDA and CDR2 SQIVND come from the germline V gene (reference sequence). This CDR3 reads CASSIGGAKAFF. The CDR3 DNA sequence: TGTGCCAGTAGTATAGGAGGGGCCAAAGCTTTCTTT.

As regards this clone: This same CDR3 is encoded by further DNA sequences in the sample. V usage is TRBV5-4 and J usage is TRBJ1-2, with a possible D match to TRBD1 (5 bases). The CDR3 loop spans 13 amino acids. The germline CDR1 and CDR2 sequences are SGHNT and YYREEE (reference sequence). The V end was cut by 2 bases, the J end by 11 bases, with 16 bases between. The CDR3 spells CASSLWQGSGYTF. CDR3 in DNA: TGTGCCAGCAGCTTATGGCAGGGAAGTGGTTACACCTTC.

The chain links TRBV2 to TRBJ2-5; no firm D call. The CDR3 covers 13 residues. Germline CDR1 is SNHLY and CDR2 is FYNNEI. The V gene lost 7 bases and the J gene lost 5 bases, with 14 bases spanning the gap. DNA for the CDR3: TGTGCCAGCACTTACAGCGAGATCGAGACCCAGTACTTC. Amino acids: CASTYSEIETQYF.

The table lists this clone with a few counts. The V gene is TRBV20-1, the J gene TRBJ1-2, with D uncertain. The germline CDR1 and CDR2 sequences are DFQATT and SNEGSKA (reference sequence). Deletions cut 8 bases from V and 3 bases from J, with 7 bases between. The CDR3 consists of 10 residues. DNA for the CDR3: TGCAGTCTAAGGGACTATGGCTACACCTTC. It is translated as CSLRDYGYTF.

This chain connects TRBV7-8 to TRBJ2-7, with D tentatively TRBD1 or TRBD2 (7 bases each). This CDR3 is built from 18 residues. The V end was cut by 2 bases, the J end by 1 base, with 21 bases between. CDR1 and CDR2 from the germline V gene are SGHVS and FQNEAQ. The CDR3 region has the DNA TGTGCCAGCAGCTTATCAGGGGGGTCGGGAGGACGTTCCTACGAGCAGTACTTC. Residues: CASSLSGGSGGRSYEQYF.

V and J are TRBV7-9 and TRBJ2-1; D uncertain. CDR1 is SEHNR, CDR2 FQNEAQ, per germline (reference sequence). CDR3 length: 13 amino acids. V was clipped by 11 bases and J by 1 base, with 12 bases between them. The CDR3 DNA sequence: TGTGCCCGGAGCCGCTTATCCTACAATGAGCAGTTCTTC. It encodes CARSRLSYNEQFF.

The chain uses TRBV7-9 and TRBJ2-3; D may be TRBD1 or TRBD2 (5 bases each). The CDR3 sequence is 14 residues long. V was cut by 6 bases and J by 4 bases, with 14 bases left in between. CDR1 and CDR2 (germline): SEHNR, FQNEAQ (reference sequence). The CDR3 bases are TGTGCCAGCAGGGCGACGGGACGTTCAGATACGCAGTATTTT. Translating gives CASRATGRSDTQYF.

This clone was seen once. The CDR3 is CASSAGSTTGELFF. The CDR3 DNA follows: TGTGCCAGCAGTGCGGGCAGTACCACCGGGGAGCTGTTTTTT. The V and J genes are TRBV6-5 and TRBJ2-2, with D perhaps matching TRBD2 (5 bases). V dropped 5 bases and J dropped 4 bases, with 11 bases sitting between them. The CDR3 is 14 amino acids. The germline gives CDR1 MNHEY, CDR2 SVGAGI.